This entry lists 15 T cell receptor beta chains sequenced from one sample in a study of blood T cell repertoires in COVID-19 (TCRdb year 2020). Libraries came from the immunoSEQ multiplex PCR assay. Drawn from immuneACCESS, this table holds only the in-frame rearrangements with V and J called that TCRdb kept. Clones are partly lost; checked studies trace under half to an unresolved V gene and leave the rest unexplained. The sample has fewer than 350,000 clones on record, approximately 90% of them singletons. Of the sample, roughly 3.9% is held by the ten largest clones. The sample was PBMCs or T cells enriched from blood (not recorded which). These receptors all come from a woman in her twenties or thirties with acute COVID-19.

V is TRBV5-6 and J is TRBJ2-7; 8 bases align to TRBD1. Germline CDR1 reads SGHDT; CDR2 reads YYEEEE. V lost 4 bases to trimming and J lost 5 bases; unmatched junction nucleotides: 11. The CDR3 has 15 residues. CDR3 bases: TGTGCCAGCAGCCCAACGGACAGGGACGCCCACGAGCAGTACTTC. It encodes CASSPTDRDAHEQYF.

V is TRBV19 and J is TRBJ1-1; no clear D. The CDR3 is 13 amino acids. In germline, CDR1 is LNHDA, CDR2 SQIVND (reference sequence). The V gene lost 6 bases and the J gene lost 2 bases, with 10 bases spanning the gap. The CDR3 is CASRPGSNTEAFF. CDR3 DNA sequence: TGTGCCAGTAGACCGGGTTCCAACACTGAAGCTTTCTTT.

This clone was picked up a small number of times. This chain joins TRBV6-4 and TRBJ2-3, with 7 nucleotides matching TRBD1. Per germline, CDR1 MRHNA and CDR2 SNTAGT. V was pared by 0 bases and J by 6 bases, with 3 bases of the junction left unmatched. The CDR3 is 14 residues long. CDR3 nucleotide sequence: TGTGCCAGCAGTGACTCACAGGGGTCGGATACGCAGTATTTT. Its protein product is CASSDSQGSDTQYF.

Only one count was recorded for this clone. The chain has TRBV28 and TRBJ2-7, with a possible D match to TRBD2 (5 bases). Germline V lookup: CDR1 MDHEN, CDR2 SYDVKM. Trimming removed 5 bases from V and 0 bases from J, with 14 bases in between. The CDR3 spans 15 residues. Here the CDR3 DNA reads TGTGCCAGCAGTCCGAGGGTCTGGGTCTCCTACGAGCAGTACTTC. Translation gives CASSPRVWVSYEQYF. The whole variable domain, filled in from reference TRBV28 and TRBJ2-7, reads DVKVTQSSRYLVKRTGEKVFLECVQDMDHENMFWYRQDPGLGLRLIYFSYDVKMKEKGDIPEGYSVSREKKERFSLILESASTNQTSMYLCASSPRVWVSYEQYFGPGTRLTVT.

The rearrangement joins TRBV7-8 to TRBJ2-7; TRBD1 agrees at 7 bases. Per germline, CDR1 SGHVS and CDR2 FQNEAQ. The CDR3 spans 14 residues. V was pared by 4 bases and J by 5 bases, with 8 bases of the junction left unmatched. The CDR3 sequence is CASSSTGQVNEQYF. The CDR3 DNA follows: TGTGCCAGCAGCTCGACAGGGCAGGTAAACGAGCAGTACTTC.

This chain connects TRBV15 to TRBJ2-3, with 7 bases fitting TRBD1. The germline V gene encodes CDR1 LNHNV and CDR2 YYDKDF (reference sequence). V gave up 0 bases and J gave up 2 bases; unmatched junction bases: 8. CDR3 size: 17 residues. The CDR3 DNA reads as TGTGCCACCAGCAGAGAAATTTCCGGGACAGACACAGATACGCAGTATTTT. Amino acid sequence: CATSREISGTDTDTQYF.

This clone has only one observation. V usage is TRBV21-1 and J usage is TRBJ2-7; no check of the table's D call, TRBD2, against the DNA was made. TRBV21-1 is designated a pseudogene. CDR3 length equals 15 residues. The CDR3 region is CASSRGTSGSYEQYF. For the CDR3, the DNA is TGTGCCAGCAGCCGAGGGACTAGCGGGAGCTACGAGCAGTACTTC.

V and J are TRBV4-2 and TRBJ1-2; the match to TRBD1 covers 10 bases. Germline-derived CDR1 and CDR2 are LGHNA and YNFKEQ. J was trimmed by 7 bases and V by 2 bases; bases with no gene match: 4. This CDR3 region has 14 residues. In nucleotides, the CDR3 is TGTGCCAGCAGCCAATTGACAGGGGGCTTTGGCTACACCTTC. This sequence encodes CASSQLTGGFGYTF.

This clone was seen a few times. V is TRBV11-3 and J is TRBJ2-3, with D hard to call. Germline assignment: CDR1 SGHNT and CDR2 YENEEA. The CDR3 runs 17 residues. Trimming pared 4 bases from V and 2 bases from J, leaving 19 bases between. The CDR3, as DNA: TGTGCCAGCAGCTCTTCTTATGGGCAACCCCCCACAGATACGCAGTATTTT. Translated: CASSSSYGQPPTDTQYF.

The chain has TRBV13 and TRBJ2-2; perhaps TRBD1 as D (5 bases). The CDR3 covers 14 residues. The germline V gene encodes CDR1 PRHDT and CDR2 FYEKMQ (reference sequence). The V gene lost 5 bases and the J gene lost 4 bases, with 11 bases spanning the gap. DNA of the CDR3: TGTGCCAGCAGCCCCGGACACCCCACCGGGGAGCTGTTTTTT. It encodes CASSPGHPTGELFF. The full variable domain, its missing parts supplied by reference TRBV13 and TRBJ2-2, is AAGVIQSPRHLIKEKRETATLKCYPIPRHDTVYWYQQGPGQDPQFLISFYEKMQSDKGSIPDRFSAQQFSDYHSELNMSSLELGDSALYFCASSPGHPTGELFFGEGSRLTVL.

This clone was recorded only once. V is TRBV3-1 (or the pseudogene TRBV3-2) and J is TRBJ2-1; 14 bases agree with TRBD2. V was pared by 4 bases and J by 2 bases, with 13 bases of the junction left unmatched. Germline values: CDR1 LGHDT, CDR2 YNNKEL (reference sequence). The CDR3 totals 20 residues. The CDR3 loop is CASSPNGLAGGFSPYNEQFF. The CDR3 nucleotides read TGTGCCAGCAGCCCCAATGGACTAGCGGGAGGCTTCAGTCCCTACAATGAGCAGTTCTTC.

The chain is built from TRBV2 and TRBJ2-3; weak D call: TRBD2 (5 bases). The V end was cut by 9 bases, the J end by 2 bases, with 15 bases between. Germline V gene data show CDR1 as SNHLY and CDR2 as FYNNEI. The CDR3 is 14 residues long. The CDR3 region has the DNA TGTGCCAGAGGGAGTTCCGAACCCACAGATACGCAGTATTTT. Amino acids: CARGSSEPTDTQYF. The variable domain in full, completed from reference TRBV2 and TRBJ2-3, reads EPEVTQTPSHQVTQMGQEVILRCVPISNHLYFYWYRQILGQKVEFLVSFYNNEISEKSEIFDDQFSVERPDGSNFTLKIRSTKLEDSAMYFCARGSSEPTDTQYFGPGTRLTVL.

This chain uses TRBV28 with TRBJ2-3, with D tentatively TRBD1 (5 bases). CDR3 length: 15 amino acids. V was clipped by 5 bases and J by 4 bases, with 16 bases between them. CDR1 MDHEN and CDR2 SYDVKM come from the germline V gene. Here the CDR3 reads CASSISQGFSDTQYF. The CDR3 DNA is TGTGCCAGCAGTATCTCCCAGGGATTTTCAGATACGCAGTATTTT.

This rearrangement joins TRBV3-1 (or the pseudogene TRBV3-2) to TRBJ1-3, with D unclear. The ends were cut back, 1 base at V and 0 bases at J, with 7 bases in the middle. The CDR3 consists of 15 residues. In germline, CDR1 is LGHDT, CDR2 YNNKEL (reference sequence). The CDR3 sequence: CASSQVGSSGNTIYF. The CDR3 DNA follows: TGTGCCAGCAGCCAAGTAGGGAGCTCTGGAAACACCATATATTTT.

The gene calls are TRBV19 and TRBJ2-7; TRBD2 matches at 8 bases. The CDR3 runs 15 residues. Trimming took 5 bases from V and 4 from J; bases not matched to a gene: 10. CDR1 and CDR2 from the germline V gene are LNHDA and SQIVND (reference sequence). The CDR3 protein is CASSRGSGSKYEQYF. CDR3 bases: TGTGCCAGTAGTCGAGGGAGCGGGAGTAAGTACGAGCAGTACTTC.